Listed here are 32 T cell receptor beta chains from one sample, sequenced in a study of blood T cell repertoires in COVID-19 (TCRdb year 2020). Preparation of the library involved the immunoSEQ multiplex PCR assay. Not all clones reach the TCRdb copy of this immuneACCESS table, which keeps in-frame sequences only. Checked studies attribute under half of the gap to unresolved V genes and leave the rest unexplained. Here the sample has 260,000 or so clones; 84% occur a single time. 8% to 9.5% of the sample is taken by the ten largest. What was sequenced was peripheral blood. These receptors were collected from a human donor in a cohort sampled during active COVID-19.

The J gene is TRBJ1-1, the V gene TRBV10-3; possible D gene TRBD1, 6 bases. CDR3 length: 14 amino acids. From germline, CDR1 is ENHRY and CDR2 SYGVKD. Deletions cut 2 bases from V and 6 bases from J, with 13 bases between. The CDR3 sequence is CAISEPDQGSEAFF. The CDR3 bases are TGTGCCATCAGTGAGCCCGACCAGGGGTCTGAAGCTTTCTTT.

The chain joins TRBV19 to TRBJ2-7; 9 nucleotides align to TRBD1. The junction had 6 bases not matched to a gene; V was cut back by 10 bases and J by 11 bases. Germline CDR1 and CDR2: LNHDA and SQIVND (reference sequence). CDR3 size: 10 residues. Written as DNA, the CDR3 is TGTGCCACTGGGGACAGGGTAAAGTACTTC. Its protein is CATGDRVKYF.

The chain links TRBV19 to TRBJ1-5; TRBD1 agrees at 8 bases. CDR3 length: 15 amino acids. Germline values: CDR1 LNHDA, CDR2 SQIVND (reference sequence). The V and J ends lost 4 bases and 3 bases, in that order; junction bases with no gene match: 5. Here the CDR3 reads CASSTDRGINQPQHF. The CDR3 DNA follows: TGTGCCAGTAGTACAGACAGGGGCATCAATCAGCCCCAGCATTTT.

The chain employs TRBV12-3 or TRBV12-4 and TRBJ2-7; the D is unclear. V was cut by 1 base and J by 6 bases, with 4 bases left in between. The CDR3 covers 11 residues. CDR3 sequence reads: CASSLGSEQYF. For the CDR3, the DNA is TGTGCCAGCAGTTTAGGGAGCGAGCAGTACTTC.

The chain uses TRBV5-1 and TRBJ1-1, with unresolved D. Deletions cut 4 bases from V and 8 bases from J, with 15 bases between. CDR1 SGHRS and CDR2 YFSETQ come from the germline V gene. The CDR3 is 13 residues long. CDR3 protein: CASSPAGRGEAFF. CDR3 DNA: TGCGCCAGCAGCCCGGCGGGTCGGGGAGAAGCTTTCTTT.

The gene calls are TRBV27 and TRBJ1-4; no clear D. The CDR3 has 15 residues. Germline values: CDR1 MNHEY, CDR2 SMNVEV (reference sequence). The V and J ends lost 0 bases and 7 bases respectively, with 12 bases between them. The CDR3 is CASSLSRQKGEKLFF. The CDR3 coding sequence is TGTGCCAGCAGTTTATCGAGGCAGAAAGGTGAAAAACTGTTTTTT. The variable domain in full, with the rest retrieved from reference TRBV27 and TRBJ1-4, is EAQVTQNPRYLITVTGKKLTVTCSQNMNHEYMSWYRQDPGLGLRQIYYSMNVEVTDKGDVPEGYKVSRKEKRNFPLILESPSPNQTSLYFCASSLSRQKGEKLFFGSGTQLSVL.

The CDR3 loop reads CASTRDRANYGYTF. CDR3 nucleotides: TGTGCCAGCACACGTGACAGGGCTAACTATGGCTACACCTTC. The genes are TRBV5-5 and TRBJ1-2, with 7 bases aligning to TRBD1. Germline CDR1 is SGHKS and CDR2 is YYEKEE (reference sequence). The junction had 5 bases not matched to a gene; V was cut back by 6 bases and J by 0 bases. The CDR3 is made up of 14 amino acids. The variable domain in full, completed from reference TRBV5-5 and TRBJ1-2, reads DAGVTQSPTHLIKTRGQQVTLRCSPISGHKSVSWYQQVLGQGPQFIFQYYEKEERGRGNFPDRFSARQFPNYSSELNVNALLLGDSALYLCASTRDRANYGYTFGSGTRLTVV.

This clone was found once. This chain links TRBV15 with TRBJ2-5; 7 nucleotides agree with TRBD1. This CDR3 region has 14 residues. V gave up 2 bases and J gave up 2 bases; unmatched junction bases: 2. CDR1 is LNHNV, CDR2 YYDKDF, per germline (reference sequence). CDR3 DNA sequence: TGTGCCACCAGCAGAAGGGACAGACAAGAGACCCAGTACTTC. This encodes CATSRRDRQETQYF.

The genes are TRBV15 and TRBJ2-1, with a possible D match to TRBD2 (5 bases). V was cut by 0 bases and J by 4 bases, with 10 bases left in between. The V gene's germline CDR1 is LNHNV and CDR2 YYDKDF (reference sequence). The CDR3 has 15 amino acids. The CDR3 nucleotides read TGTGCCACCAGCAGAGATCACGGGGATTACAATGAGCAGTTCTTC. Translated, it gives CATSRDHGDYNEQFF.

The J gene is TRBJ2-2, the V gene TRBV21-1; the listed D gene, TRBD1, was not tested against the DNA. TRBV21-1 constitutes a pseudogene. The length of the CDR3 is 12 residues. Written as DNA, the CDR3 is TGTGCCAGCCCCGGGACAAAAGGGGAGCTGTTTTTT. The encoded protein is CASPGTKGELFF.

The J gene is TRBJ1-2, the V gene TRBV6-2 or TRBV6-3; maybe TRBD1 (6 bases). Germline lookup yields CDR1 MNHEY and CDR2 SVGEGT. Trimming removed 6 bases from V and 6 bases from J, with 14 bases in between. The CDR3 totals 13 residues. CDR3 protein: CASSDRRGDGYTF. CDR3 nucleotide sequence: TGTGCCAGCAGCGACAGGCGAGGGGATGGCTACACCTTC.

This rearrangement joins TRBV10-3 to TRBJ2-7; 7 bases are a match to TRBD2. The CDR3 extends over 17 amino acids. J was trimmed by 3 bases and V by 0 bases; bases with no gene match: 11. The germline gives CDR1 ENHRY, CDR2 SYGVKD. CDR3 in amino acids: CAISESRGRGSGYEQYF. In DNA form, the CDR3 reads TGTGCCATCAGTGAGTCACGGGGACGCGGGAGCGGCTACGAGCAGTACTTC.

The V gene is TRBV19, the J gene TRBJ2-7; possible D gene TRBD1, 6 bases. Per the germline V gene, CDR1 is LNHDA and CDR2 is SQIVND (reference sequence). V gave up 3 bases and J gave up 9 bases, with 15 bases separating them. The CDR3 spans 13 residues. This CDR3 is CASSILQGSSQYF. Written as DNA, the CDR3 is TGTGCCAGTAGTATCCTCCAGGGGTCATCGCAGTACTTC.

The chain combines TRBV4-2 with TRBJ1-6; D might be TRBD1 (6 bases). Between the trimmed V and J ends, which lost 0 bases and 14 bases, there was a span of 17 bases. CDR3 length equals 15 residues. Germline-derived CDR1 and CDR2 are LGHNA and YNFKEQ. The CDR3 DNA sequence: TGTGCCAGCAGCCAAGAGACAGGTCTCCGAGGAACCCTCCACTTT. As protein: CASSQETGLRGTLHF.

The rearrangement joins TRBV28 to TRBJ1-5; D is unresolved. The CDR3 is 10 amino acids. The ends were cut back, 4 bases at V and 8 bases at J, with 3 bases in the middle. Germline V gives CDR1 MDHEN, CDR2 SYDVKM. The CDR3 DNA reads TGTGCCAGCAGTTCCAAGCCCCAGCATTTT. Residues: CASSSKPQHF. Drawing the rest from reference TRBV28 and TRBJ1-5, the complete variable domain is DVKVTQSSRYLVKRTGEKVFLECVQDMDHENMFWYRQDPGLGLRLIYFSYDVKMKEKGDIPEGYSVSREKKERFSLILESASTNQTSMYLCASSSKPQHFGDGTRLSIL.

This clone was recorded a few times. The chain recombines TRBV5-4 with TRBJ2-7; D is unclear. Germline CDR1 reads SGHNT; CDR2 reads YYREEE (reference sequence). The CDR3 covers 15 residues. The V end was cut by 2 bases, the J end by 0 bases, with 12 bases between. As DNA, the CDR3 is TGTGCCAGCAGCTTTGCAAACTCGCACTCCTACGAGCAGTACTTC. This gives the protein CASSFANSHSYEQYF.

CDR3 sequence (DNA): TGCGCCAGCAGCTTGGCCCCCACTAGCGGGAGGGCCGGCACCGGGGAGCTGTTTTTT. Protein product: CASSLAPTSGRAGTGELFF. The chain links TRBV5-1 to TRBJ2-2; 13 bases agree with TRBD2. The CDR3 is 19 amino acids. With 0 bases clipped from V and 4 bases from J, the junction kept 9 bases outside the gene matches. Germline V gene lookup returns CDR1 SGHRS and CDR2 YFSETQ.

This chain uses TRBV7-3 with TRBJ2-7; D is possibly TRBD2 (5 bases). Germline CDR1 is SGHTA and CDR2 is FQGTGA. Trimming left V 4 bases short and J 0 bases short, with 10 bases between. This CDR3 contains 14 residues. As DNA, the CDR3 is TGTGCCAGCAGCTCGACTAAAGCCTCCTACGAGCAGTACTTC. Translation gives CASSSTKASYEQYF.

V and J are TRBV7-8 and TRBJ1-1; 7 bases line up with TRBD1. The ends lost 5 bases at V and 1 base at J; junction bases unmatched: 7. Germline V gene sequence: CDR1 SGHVS, CDR2 FQNEAQ. The CDR3 totals 15 residues. The CDR3: CASSIQGVENTEAFF. CDR3 nucleotide sequence: TGTGCCAGCAGCATCCAGGGGGTAGAGAACACTGAAGCTTTCTTT.

J is TRBJ2-7 and V is TRBV7-8; D might be TRBD1 (6 bases). The germline CDR1 and CDR2 sequences are SGHVS and FQNEAQ. This CDR3 has 16 residues. Trimming removed 5 bases at V and 4 bases at J, with 21 bases between. CDR3 region: CASSQGISRGEYEQYF. The CDR3 DNA follows: TGTGCCAGCAGCCAAGGTATTAGCAGGGGAGAATACGAGCAGTACTTC.

The CDR3 sequence: CASSLDGAGNYGYTF. The CDR3 nucleotides are TGCGCCAGCAGCTTGGATGGGGCAGGGAACTATGGCTACACCTTC. The chain uses TRBV5-1 and TRBJ1-2; D may be TRBD1 (5 bases). V lost 0 bases and J lost 2, with 11 bases in between. This CDR3 contains 15 residues. Germline values: CDR1 SGHRS, CDR2 YFSETQ. The full variable domain, rest sourced from reference TRBV5-1 and TRBJ1-2, is KAGVTQTPRYLIKTRGQQVTLSCSPISGHRSVSWYQQTPGQGLQFLFEYFSETQRNKGNFPGRFSGRQFSNSRSEMNVSTLELGDSALYLCASSLDGAGNYGYTFGSGTRLTVV.

This chain joins TRBV2 and TRBJ2-1, with 12 nucleotides matching TRBD2. In germline, CDR1 is SNHLY, CDR2 FYNNEI. V trimming: 3 bases; J trimming: 0 bases; junction bases outside the gene matches: 9. This CDR3 region has 19 residues. The CDR3 DNA follows: TGTGCCAGCAGTGACCTACTAGCGGGGGGCCCCAGCTCCTACAATGAGCAGTTCTTC. This translates into CASSDLLAGGPSSYNEQFF.

The chain carries TRBV5-1 and TRBJ2-7; the match to TRBD1 covers 7 bases. With 1 base clipped from V and 1 base from J, the junction kept 2 bases outside the gene matches. The CDR3 totals 14 residues. Germline V gene data show CDR1 as SGHRS and CDR2 as YFSETQ. CDR3 sequence (DNA): TGCGCCAGCAGCTTGTGGGACAGATCCTACGAGCAGTACTTC. Translated: CASSLWDRSYEQYF.

The V and J genes are TRBV3-1 (or the pseudogene TRBV3-2) and TRBJ2-2; 16 positions match TRBD2. J gave up 4 bases and V 4 bases, and 6 bases lay outside the gene matches. Germline-derived CDR1 and CDR2 are LGHDT and YNNKEL (reference sequence). The CDR3 extends over 18 amino acids. CDR3 sequence reads: CASSRGTSGRAFTGELFF. In DNA, the CDR3 is TGTGCCAGCAGCCGCGGGACTAGCGGGAGGGCCTTCACCGGGGAGCTGTTTTTT.

This clone was picked up one time. The rearrangement uses TRBV18 and TRBJ1-4, with a possible D match to TRBD1 (6 bases). V gave up 3 bases and J gave up 2 bases, with 10 bases separating them. This CDR3 comprises 15 residues. The germline CDR1 and CDR2 sequences are KGHSH and LQKENI. The CDR3 here is CASSPGTPTNEKLFF. In DNA form, the CDR3 reads TGTGCCAGCTCACCCGGGACACCCACTAATGAAAAACTGTTTTTT.

The chain carries TRBV6-5 and TRBJ1-4, with TRBD1 matching over 7 bases. V shed 6 bases, J shed 8 bases, and the junction held 12 bases outside the gene matches. Germline CDR1 and CDR2: MNHEY and SVGAGI. This CDR3 has 15 amino acids. The CDR3 protein is CASSANRGLGEKLFF. For the CDR3, the DNA is TGTGCCAGCAGCGCCAACAGGGGATTGGGGGAAAAACTGTTTTTT.

J is TRBJ2-3 and V is TRBV27, with D uncertain. Trimming pared 6 bases from V and 2 bases from J, leaving 12 bases between. Germline values: CDR1 MNHEY, CDR2 SMNVEV (reference sequence). The CDR3 covers 14 residues. DNA for the CDR3: TGTGCCAGCAGAATTGGCGGCAACACAGATACGCAGTATTTT. Translating it yields CASRIGGNTDTQYF.

The CDR3 nucleotides read TGCGCCAGCAGCCAGGATGGGGGGGCCACCGGGGAGCTGTTTTTT. As protein: CASSQDGGATGELFF. The V call is TRBV4-3, the J call TRBJ2-2; weak D call: TRBD2 (7 bases). Trimming removed 3 bases from V and 4 bases from J, with 12 bases in between. Germline CDR1 and CDR2: LGHNA and YSLEER. CDR3 size: 15 residues.

The rearrangement links TRBV4-1 to TRBJ2-7; possible D gene TRBD2, 5 bases. Germline values: CDR1 MGHRA, CDR2 YSYEKL. The V end was cut by 1 base, the J end by 3 bases, with 10 bases between. The CDR3 covers 14 residues. CDR3 loop: CASSQGFTSYEQYF. The DNA of the CDR3 is TGCGCCAGCAGCCAAGGGTTCACTAGCTACGAGCAGTACTTC.

The sample holds a few counts of this clone. The chain couples TRBV5-1 to TRBJ2-2; D not resolved. This CDR3 comprises 15 residues. The V gene's germline CDR1 is SGHRS and CDR2 YFSETQ. Trimming stripped 3 bases from V and 3 bases from J, with 12 bases between. CDR3 coding DNA: TGCGCCAGCAGCTACAAGATTTTCGACACCGGGGAGCTGTTTTTT. The encoded protein is CASSYKIFDTGELFF.

The chain uses TRBV27 and TRBJ2-3; 12 positions match TRBD2. The trim removed 8 bases at V and 8 bases at J, leaving 17 bases unmatched. The CDR3 extends over 17 amino acids. Germline CDR1 and CDR2: MNHEY and SMNVEV (reference sequence). The CDR3 loop reads CASAHWASGRAIGTQYF. In DNA form, the CDR3 reads TGTGCCAGCGCCCATTGGGCTAGCGGGAGGGCCATCGGTACGCAGTATTTT.

The V and J genes are TRBV6-1 and TRBJ1-1; D ambiguous. The germline V gene has CDR1 MNHNS and CDR2 SASEGT. The CDR3 has 14 amino acids. V dropped 1 base and J dropped 8 bases, with 14 bases sitting between them. CDR3 nucleotides: TGTGCCAGCAGTGAAGACGGGTGGCGGATCGAAGCTTTCTTT. Protein sequence: CASSEDGWRIEAFF.